This is a list of T cell receptor beta chains from one sample in a study of T cells in Graves' hyperthyroidism and ophthalmopathy. Using its own MiXCR run on the multiplex PCR reads, TCRdb lists one record per CDR3 protein. The data hold 600,000 to 650,000 distinct CDR3 sequences, with 15% to 20% observed a single time. Source material: blood. The receptors here all came from a woman in her 30s with Graves' hyperthyroidism. Each CDR3 is given with its conserved first and last residue. D genes are given only for firm matches. Clone size is stated in some rows and not others, as once, few, many or a class when expanded.

clone_size: many; j_call: TRBJ2-1; v_call: TRBV2; cdr3_length: 16; d_call: TRBD2; cdr3_aa: CASSEISGRTYNEQFF; cdr3_nt: TGTGCCAGCAGTGAAATTAGCGGGAGGACCTACAATGAGCAGTTCTTC
clone_size: .; j_call: TRBJ2-7; v_call: TRBV4-3; cdr3_length: 14; d_call: .; cdr3_aa: CASSQDLTTTEQYF; cdr3_nt: TGCGCCAGCAGCCAAGATCTAACGACCACCGAGCAGTACTTC
clone_size: many; j_call: TRBJ1-1; v_call: TRBV18; cdr3_length: 13; d_call: .; cdr3_aa: CASLREGNTEAFF; cdr3_nt: TGTGCCAGCTTAAGAGAGGGTAACACTGAAGCTTTCTTT
clone_size: few; j_call: TRBJ2-5; v_call: TRBV2; cdr3_length: 15; d_call: .; cdr3_aa: CASSGLRGGQGTQYF; cdr3_nt: TGTGCCAGCAGTGGCCTCAGGGGAGGTCAAGGGACCCAGTACTTC
clone_size: many; j_call: TRBJ2-5; v_call: TRBV11-2; cdr3_length: 15; d_call: TRBD2; cdr3_aa: CASSAERLARETQYF; cdr3_nt: TGTGCCAGCAGCGCCGAGCGACTAGCGCGAGAGACCCAGTACTTC
clone_size: .; j_call: TRBJ2-5; v_call: TRBV5-8; cdr3_length: 12; d_call: .; cdr3_aa: CASSFSWETQYF; cdr3_nt: TGTGCCAGCAGCTTCTCATGGGAGACCCAGTACTTC
clone_size: few; j_call: TRBJ2-3; v_call: TRBV9; cdr3_length: 12; d_call: .; cdr3_aa: CASSADRDTQYF; cdr3_nt: TGTGCCAGCAGCGCCGACAGGGATACGCAGTATTTT
clone_size: .; j_call: TRBJ2-2; v_call: TRBV29-1; cdr3_length: 15; d_call: TRBD2; cdr3_aa: CSVEDGRAGTGELFF; cdr3_nt: TGCAGCGTTGAAGACGGGAGGGCCGGCACCGGGGAGCTGTTTTTT
clone_size: once; j_call: TRBJ2-2; v_call: TRBV11-2; cdr3_length: 15; d_call: .; cdr3_aa: CASSFSGGGTGELFF; cdr3_nt: TGTGCCAGCAGTTTTAGCGGAGGGGGGACCGGGGAGCTGTTTTTT
clone_size: many; j_call: TRBJ1-5; v_call: TRBV3-1; cdr3_length: 15; d_call: .; cdr3_aa: CASSQDRGSNQPQHF; cdr3_nt: TGTGCCAGCAGCCAAGACAGGGGCAGCAATCAGCCCCAGCATTTT
clone_size: few; j_call: TRBJ2-7; v_call: TRBV19; cdr3_length: 16; d_call: TRBD2; cdr3_aa: CASRPRGSGSKGEQYF; cdr3_nt: TGTGCCAGCCGCCCTCGGGGTAGCGGGAGTAAGGGCGAGCAGTACTTC
clone_size: .; j_call: TRBJ2-2; v_call: TRBV19; cdr3_length: 16; d_call: TRBD2; cdr3_aa: CASSIASGSYIGELFF; cdr3_nt: TGTGCCAGTAGTATAGCAAGCGGGAGTTATATCGGGGAGCTGTTTTTT
clone_size: few; j_call: TRBJ1-2; v_call: TRBV12-3/TRBV12-4; cdr3_length: 13; d_call: TRBD1; cdr3_aa: CASSFTGAAGYTF; cdr3_nt: TGTGCCAGCAGTTTTACAGGGGCGGCTGGCTACACCTTC
clone_size: .; j_call: TRBJ2-1; v_call: TRBV30; cdr3_length: 15; d_call: TRBD1; cdr3_aa: CAWSFRDRVGNEQFF; cdr3_nt: TGTGCCTGGAGTTTTCGGGACAGGGTTGGCAATGAGCAGTTCTTC
clone_size: .; j_call: TRBJ2-7; v_call: TRBV27; cdr3_length: 13; d_call: .; cdr3_aa: CTSSFVFSYEQYF; cdr3_nt: TGTACCAGCAGTTTCGTCTTCTCCTACGAGCAGTACTTC
clone_size: few; j_call: TRBJ2-3; v_call: TRBV3-1; cdr3_length: 16; d_call: TRBD2; cdr3_aa: CASSQGPSGSTDTQYF; cdr3_nt: TGTGCCAGCAGCCAAGGTCCTAGCGGAAGCACAGATACGCAGTATTTT
clone_size: .; j_call: TRBJ2-7; v_call: TRBV4-3; cdr3_length: 15; d_call: .; cdr3_aa: CASSQDIRERNEQYF; cdr3_nt: TGCGCCAGCAGCCAAGATATCCGGGAGCGCAACGAGCAGTACTTC
clone_size: many; j_call: TRBJ2-7; v_call: TRBV20-1; cdr3_length: 13; d_call: .; cdr3_aa: CSARRGGAYEQYF; cdr3_nt: TGCAGTGCTAGGAGGGGCGGGGCCTACGAGCAGTACTTC
clone_size: many; j_call: TRBJ2-5; v_call: TRBV28; cdr3_length: 12; d_call: .; cdr3_aa: CASTFGGETQYF; cdr3_nt: TGTGCCAGCACCTTCGGGGGAGAGACCCAGTACTTC
clone_size: .; j_call: TRBJ2-7; v_call: TRBV18; cdr3_length: 16; d_call: .; cdr3_aa: CASSPRGGQSSYEQYF; cdr3_nt: TGTGCCAGCTCACCACGTGGCGGTCAAAGCTCCTACGAGCAGTACTTC
clone_size: many; j_call: TRBJ2-1; v_call: TRBV6-1; cdr3_length: 16; d_call: .; cdr3_aa: CASSSNRASSYNEQFF; cdr3_nt: TGTGCCAGCAGTTCAAACCGGGCAAGCTCCTACAATGAGCAGTTCTTC
clone_size: .; j_call: TRBJ2-3; v_call: TRBV19; cdr3_length: 18; d_call: TRBD2; cdr3_aa: CASNRIGSSGLSTDTQYF; cdr3_nt: TGTGCCAGTAACCGGATTGGTTCTAGCGGGCTTAGCACAGATACGCAGTATTTT
clone_size: many; j_call: TRBJ2-5; v_call: TRBV2; cdr3_length: 14; d_call: .; cdr3_aa: CATATHGDQETQYF; cdr3_nt: TGTGCTACAGCCACCCACGGGGACCAAGAGACCCAGTACTTC
clone_size: .; j_call: TRBJ2-2; v_call: TRBV7-3; cdr3_length: 17; d_call: .; cdr3_aa: CASSLRHGVMSTGELFF; cdr3_nt: TGTGCCAGCAGCTTACGGCACGGGGTGATGAGCACCGGGGAGCTGTTTTTT
clone_size: many; j_call: TRBJ1-1; v_call: TRBV7-3; cdr3_length: 15; d_call: TRBD1; cdr3_aa: CASSLGTEMNTEAFF; cdr3_nt: TGTGCCAGCAGCTTAGGGACAGAAATGAACACTGAAGCTTTCTTT
clone_size: many; j_call: TRBJ2-3; v_call: TRBV20-1; cdr3_length: 13; d_call: TRBD1; cdr3_aa: CSAIRGSADTQYF; cdr3_nt: TGCAGTGCTATCAGGGGGAGCGCAGATACGCAGTATTTT
clone_size: many; j_call: TRBJ2-7; v_call: TRBV28; cdr3_length: 15; d_call: TRBD2; cdr3_aa: CASSGTSLGPYEQYF; cdr3_nt: TGTGCCAGCAGTGGGACTAGCCTTGGGCCCTACGAGCAGTACTTC
clone_size: .; j_call: TRBJ2-3; v_call: TRBV4-2; cdr3_length: 17; d_call: .; cdr3_aa: CASSQGRRGGGTDTQYF; cdr3_nt: TGTGCCAGCAGCCAAGGAAGGAGAGGGGGGGGCACAGATACGCAGTATTTT
clone_size: .; j_call: TRBJ2-1; v_call: TRBV7-9; cdr3_length: 13; d_call: TRBD2; cdr3_aa: CASSPIAGGLQFF; cdr3_nt: TGTGCCAGCAGCCCGATAGCGGGAGGTTTGCAGTTCTTC
clone_size: many; j_call: TRBJ1-5; v_call: TRBV28; cdr3_length: 14; d_call: TRBD1; cdr3_aa: CASGFSGGSQPQHF; cdr3_nt: TGTGCCAGCGGGTTCTCAGGGGGAAGTCAGCCCCAGCATTTT
clone_size: many; j_call: TRBJ2-7; v_call: TRBV28; cdr3_length: 12; d_call: .; cdr3_aa: CASSFLGYEQYF; cdr3_nt: TGTGCCAGCAGTTTTCTGGGTTACGAGCAGTACTTC
clone_size: few; j_call: TRBJ2-5; v_call: TRBV5-1; cdr3_length: 16; d_call: .; cdr3_aa: CASSLGSSSAGETQYF; cdr3_nt: TGCGCCAGCAGCTTGGGGTCTTCAAGCGCAGGGGAGACCCAGTACTTC
clone_size: .; j_call: TRBJ1-5; v_call: TRBV30; cdr3_length: 15; d_call: .; cdr3_aa: CAWSVGGATNQPQHF; cdr3_nt: TGTGCCTGGAGTGTAGGAGGGGCGACTAATCAGCCCCAGCATTTT
clone_size: many; j_call: TRBJ1-1; v_call: TRBV3-1; cdr3_length: 18; d_call: .; cdr3_aa: CASSALSQGPYVSTEAFF; cdr3_nt: TGTGCCAGCAGCGCACTTTCACAGGGCCCCTATGTTTCCACTGAAGCTTTCTTT
clone_size: .; j_call: TRBJ1-5; v_call: TRBV19; cdr3_length: 13; d_call: .; cdr3_aa: CASSTSGHQPQHF; cdr3_nt: TGTGCCAGTAGTACCAGCGGACATCAGCCCCAGCATTTT
clone_size: few; j_call: TRBJ1-4; v_call: TRBV9; cdr3_length: 15; d_call: .; cdr3_aa: CASSVEGIPTEKLFF; cdr3_nt: TGTGCCAGCAGCGTAGAAGGCATACCGACCGAAAAACTGTTTTTT
clone_size: .; j_call: TRBJ1-2; v_call: TRBV7-8; cdr3_length: 16; d_call: .; cdr3_aa: CASSSKAVTGGRGYTF; cdr3_nt: TGTGCCAGCAGCTCAAAGGCCGTCACGGGGGGACGAGGCTACACCTTC
clone_size: .; j_call: TRBJ2-2; v_call: TRBV20-1; cdr3_length: 14; d_call: TRBD1; cdr3_aa: CSASIRQGTGELFF; cdr3_nt: TGCAGTGCTAGCATCCGACAGGGAACCGGGGAGCTGTTTTTT
clone_size: few; j_call: TRBJ1-5; v_call: TRBV30; cdr3_length: 11; d_call: .; cdr3_aa: CAWGAGQPQHF; cdr3_nt: TGTGCCTGGGGGGCAGGTCAGCCCCAGCATTTT
clone_size: .; j_call: TRBJ2-7; v_call: TRBV18; cdr3_length: 15; d_call: TRBD2; cdr3_aa: CASSLLTSGKEEQYF; cdr3_nt: TGTGCCAGCTCACTGCTGACTAGCGGGAAGGAAGAGCAGTACTTC
clone_size: .; j_call: TRBJ2-7; v_call: TRBV6-5; cdr3_length: 14; d_call: .; cdr3_aa: CASSYNSASYEQYF; cdr3_nt: TGTGCCAGCAGTTACAACTCTGCTTCCTACGAGCAGTACTTC
clone_size: few; j_call: TRBJ2-7; v_call: TRBV20-1; cdr3_length: 10; d_call: .; cdr3_aa: CSAPGYEQYF; cdr3_nt: TGCAGTGCTCCTGGTTACGAGCAGTACTTC
clone_size: few; j_call: TRBJ2-2; v_call: TRBV7-3; cdr3_length: 12; d_call: .; cdr3_aa: CASRREAGELFF; cdr3_nt: TGTGCCAGCAGGCGAGAGGCCGGGGAGCTGTTTTTT
clone_size: many; j_call: TRBJ2-5; v_call: TRBV28; cdr3_length: 16; d_call: .; cdr3_aa: CASSLWGQLLGRAQYF; cdr3_nt: TGTGCCAGCAGTTTATGGGGCCAGCTCCTGGGTAGAGCCCAGTACTTC
clone_size: few; j_call: TRBJ1-2; v_call: TRBV24-1; cdr3_length: 15; d_call: .; cdr3_aa: CATSDFRAGNYGYTF; cdr3_nt: TGTGCCACCAGTGATTTTAGGGCCGGAAACTATGGCTACACCTTC
clone_size: few; j_call: TRBJ2-5; v_call: TRBV4-2; cdr3_length: 14; d_call: .; cdr3_aa: CASSQVGRQETQYF; cdr3_nt: TGTGCCAGCAGCCAAGTCGGACGGCAAGAGACCCAGTACTTC
clone_size: .; j_call: TRBJ2-6; v_call: TRBV7-6; cdr3_length: 18; d_call: .; cdr3_aa: CASSLELSGASGANVLTF; cdr3_nt: TGTGCCAGCAGCTTAGAGCTGAGCGGCGCCTCTGGGGCCAACGTCCTGACTTTC
clone_size: many; j_call: TRBJ2-3; v_call: TRBV9; cdr3_length: 14; d_call: .; cdr3_aa: CASSVVGGADTQYF; cdr3_nt: TGTGCCAGCAGCGTAGTCGGGGGCGCAGATACGCAGTATTTT
clone_size: few; j_call: TRBJ2-1; v_call: TRBV19; cdr3_length: 14; d_call: TRBD2; cdr3_aa: CASSLRTSSNEQFF; cdr3_nt: TGTGCCAGTAGCCTAAGGACTAGTTCTAATGAGCAGTTCTTC
clone_size: .; j_call: TRBJ1-2; v_call: TRBV30; cdr3_length: 13; d_call: .; cdr3_aa: CAWSLQGERGYTF; cdr3_nt: TGTGCCTGGAGTCTACAGGGAGAAAGGGGCTACACCTTC
clone_size: .; j_call: TRBJ1-2; v_call: TRBV7-9; cdr3_length: 15; d_call: TRBD1; cdr3_aa: CASSFPGGSGYGYTF; cdr3_nt: TGTGCCAGCAGCTTCCCAGGGGGCTCAGGTTATGGCTACACCTTC
clone_size: few; j_call: TRBJ1-1; v_call: TRBV11-1; cdr3_length: 13; d_call: .; cdr3_aa: CASSLGTAVGAFF; cdr3_nt: TGTGCCAGCAGCTTAGGAACGGCTGTTGGCGCTTTCTTT